This T cell receptor beta chain was sequenced during a study of T cell responses to AZD1222 COVID-19 vaccine. This CDR3 has 15 amino acids. The germline gives CDR1 SGHRS, CDR2 YFSETQ. The ends lost 5 bases at V and 0 bases at J; junction bases unmatched: 4. Data came from immunoSEQ multiplex PCR; TCRdb stores just in-frame clones and leaves some out. The sample holds about 140,000 clones, approximately 88% seen once. Sequences were derived from peripheral blood, sampled on day 0 of AZD1222 vaccination. V gene TRBV5-1 combines with J gene TRBJ1-2, with TRBD1 matching over 10 bases. This TCR came from an adult in good health. CDR3: CASRSGTGANYGYTF. CDR3 nucleotide sequence: TGCGCCAGCAGATCCGGGACAGGGGCTAACTATGGCTACACCTTC.